This T cell receptor (beta chain) stems from a study of CD8 T cells in ankylosing spondylitis. Overall study findings and caveats: Ankylosing spondylitis blood seemed to carry a telltale TCR beta motif made of roughly eight highly homologous variants. The authors reported significant enrichment of disease-linked clones in matched ankylosing spondylitis synovial fluid. In the blood and synovial fluid of reactive arthritis, some motif variants had been previously reported. Clones linked to disease, bearing a CD8+ phenotype, were relatively rare in peripheral blood.

About this clonotype: As yet, its antigen is unknown.

The CDR3 extends over 21 amino acids. The V end was cut by 4 bases, the J end by 0 bases, with 25 bases between. Germline CDR1 reads PRHDT; CDR2 reads FYEKMQ (reference sequence). Each TCR beta library was made by quantitative 5'-RACE that incorporated molecular barcodes. TCRdb recomputed calls from the 5' RACE reads with MiXCR, one row per CDR3 protein. The sample yields hundreds of thousands of distinct CDR3 sequences, approximately 26% seen once. The gene calls are TRBV13 and TRBJ2-6, with TRBD1 as a possible D gene (5 bases). The specimen was blood, either unsorted or a sorted T cell fraction (not recorded which). The clonotype comes from a male donor with ankylosing spondylitis. CDR3 bases: TGTGCCAGCAGCTCTAGAACCTCCAGGACAAGAAAAACCTCTGGGGCCAACGTCCTGACTTTC. Its protein product is CASSSRTSRTRKTSGANVLTF.